The 8 T cell receptor beta chains presented below share a single source sample, sequenced in a study of T cells in localized non-small cell lung cancer. Some clones are missing from TCRdb's copy, which holds only in-frame ones; the method was immunoSEQ multiplex PCR. The sample includes 9,400 or so clones, about nine tenths of them seen just once. The sample here was peripheral blood, taken before any cancer treatment. These receptors originate from a male donor at least 60 years old with stage III squamous cell lung carcinoma.

V usage is TRBV29-1 and J usage is TRBJ2-6; D perhaps matches TRBD1 (6 bases). Trimming shortened V by 6 bases and J by 2 bases, and 11 bases separated the two germline ends. The CDR3 is 14 amino acids. Germline CDR1 and CDR2: SQVTM and ANQGSEA. In nucleotides, the CDR3 is TGCAGCGTCCTGGGGGCGGCTGGGGCCAACGTCCTGACTTTC. It is translated as CSVLGAAGANVLTF.

The V gene is TRBV2, the J gene TRBJ2-1; tentatively, D is TRBD1 or TRBD2 (5 bases each). The CDR3 contains 14 residues. Looked up from germline, CDR1 is SNHLY and CDR2 is FYNNEI. V lost 6 bases and J 2 bases, leaving 11 bases between the germline ends. For the CDR3, the DNA is TGTGCCAGCAGGCCATCGGGGCCCTACAATGAGCAGTTCTTC. This sequence encodes CASRPSGPYNEQFF.

V gene TRBV19 combines with J gene TRBJ1-6; 8 nucleotides agree with TRBD1. Losses at the gene ends were 7 bases for V and 4 bases for J; bases not matched to a gene: 9. CDR1 and CDR2 from the germline V gene are LNHDA and SQIVND (reference sequence). The CDR3 extends over 16 amino acids. The CDR3 reads CASTSDRVGYNSPLHF. The CDR3 region has the DNA TGTGCCAGTACCTCGGACAGGGTTGGGTATAATTCACCCCTCCACTTT.

This sequence joins TRBV7-9 and TRBJ1-5, with D tentatively TRBD1 (5 bases). The length of the CDR3 is 15 residues. Looked up from germline, CDR1 is SEHNR and CDR2 is FQNEAQ (reference sequence). Trimming left V 5 bases short and J 6 bases short, with 17 bases between. CDR3 sequence: CASSTGTGGFQPQHF. CDR3 sequence (DNA): TGTGCCAGCAGCACAGGCACCGGCGGCTTTCAGCCCCAGCATTTT.

This chain links TRBV20-1 with TRBJ2-7; D ambiguous. V was shortened by 0 bases and J by 9 bases, with 9 bases between the two germline ends. The CDR3 is 11 residues long. Looked up from germline, CDR1 is DFQATT and CDR2 is SNEGSKA (reference sequence). The CDR3 sequence is CSARDQIGQYF. As DNA, the CDR3 is TGCAGTGCTAGAGATCAGATTGGGCAGTACTTC.

This chain connects TRBV6-4 to TRBJ2-1; 9 bases line up with TRBD1. V was clipped by 4 bases and J by 7 bases; unmatched bases: 5. Germline CDR1 MRHNA, CDR2 SNTAGT. The CDR3 is 14 residues long. CDR3 residues: CASSATGTGNEQFF. CDR3 coding DNA: TGTGCCAGCAGTGCAACCGGGACAGGGAATGAGCAGTTCTTC.

V gene TRBV7-2 combines with J gene TRBJ2-7, with TRBD1 matching 8 bases. The CDR3 totals 13 residues. The germline gives CDR1 SGHTA, CDR2 FQGNSA. The V and J ends lost 5 bases and 4 bases, in that order; junction bases with no gene match: 4. CDR3 in amino acids: CASSPGQGYEQYF. The CDR3, as DNA: TGTGCCAGCAGCCCAGGACAGGGATACGAGCAGTACTTC.

The genes are TRBV30 and TRBJ2-7, with TRBD2 matching over 11 bases. CDR1 and CDR2 from the germline V gene are GTSNPN and SVGIG (reference sequence). The length of the CDR3 is 15 residues. V lost 1 base to trimming and J lost 6 bases; unmatched junction nucleotides: 8. The DNA for the CDR3 is TGTGCCTGGAGTGGAAATAGCGGGGGGGCAAGCGAGCAGTACTTC. Translation gives CAWSGNSGGASEQYF.